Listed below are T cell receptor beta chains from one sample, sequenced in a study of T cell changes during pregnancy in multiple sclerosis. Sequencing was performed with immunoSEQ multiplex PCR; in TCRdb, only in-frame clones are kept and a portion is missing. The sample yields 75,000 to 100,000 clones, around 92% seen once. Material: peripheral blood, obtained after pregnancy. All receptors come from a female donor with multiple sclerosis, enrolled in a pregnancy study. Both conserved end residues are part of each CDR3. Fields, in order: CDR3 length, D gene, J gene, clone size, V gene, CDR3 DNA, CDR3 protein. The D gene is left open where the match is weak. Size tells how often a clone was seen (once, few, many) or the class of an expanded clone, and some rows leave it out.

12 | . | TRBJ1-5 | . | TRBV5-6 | TGTGCCAGCAGCTTGTTTGTGGGACAAGAGCATTTT | CASSLFVGQEHF
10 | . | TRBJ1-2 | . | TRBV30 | TGTGCCTCGTACAGGAATGGCTACACCTTC | CASYRNGYTF
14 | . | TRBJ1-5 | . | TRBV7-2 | TGTGCCAGCAGCCAGGTAGACGAGTATCAGCCCCAGCATTTT | CASSQVDEYQPQHF
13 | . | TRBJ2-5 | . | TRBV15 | TGTGCCACCAGTAGGGACTCTCAGGAGACCCAGTACTTC | CATSRDSQETQYF
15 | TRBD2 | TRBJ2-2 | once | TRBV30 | TGTGCCTGGAGAGGACTAGCGGCGTACACCGGGGAGCTGTTTTTT | CAWRGLAAYTGELFF
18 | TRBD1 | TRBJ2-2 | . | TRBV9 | TGTGCCAGCAGCCCTTCTGGGACAGGGGGCAGTGGCACCGGGGAGCTGTTTTTT | CASSPSGTGGSGTGELFF
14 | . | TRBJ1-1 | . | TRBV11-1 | TGTGCCAGCAGCGAAATAACAGGACAAGCTGAAGCTTTCTTT | CASSEITGQAEAFF
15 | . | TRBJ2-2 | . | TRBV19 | TGTGCCAGTAGTTGGGCCGGCCCGAACACCGGGGAGCTGTTTTTT | CASSWAGPNTGELFF
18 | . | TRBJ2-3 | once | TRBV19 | TGTGCCAGTAGTATGAGGTTCCTTAGCCCACTCTCGGCAGATACGCAGTATTTT | CASSMRFLSPLSADTQYF
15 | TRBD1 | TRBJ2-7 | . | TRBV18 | TGTGCCAGCTCACCAGGAGTGACAGGGGCCGGGGAGCAGTACTTC | CASSPGVTGAGEQYF
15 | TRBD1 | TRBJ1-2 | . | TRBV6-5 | TGTGCCAGCAGTTACCGGGGACAGGGGGTCTATGGCTACACCTTC | CASSYRGQGVYGYTF
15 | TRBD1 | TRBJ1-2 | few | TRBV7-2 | TGTGCCAGCAGCTTAGAGGGGCAGGGGGCAGTTGGCTACACCTTC | CASSLEGQGAVGYTF
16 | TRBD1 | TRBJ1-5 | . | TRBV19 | TGTGCCAGTAGTGAGGGGGCTGGGTTTAGCAATCAGCCCCAGCATTTT | CASSEGAGFSNQPQHF
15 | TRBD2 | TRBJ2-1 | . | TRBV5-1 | TGCGCCAGCAGCCCAAAAGCGGGAGGGTGGAATGAGCAGTTCTTC | CASSPKAGGWNEQFF
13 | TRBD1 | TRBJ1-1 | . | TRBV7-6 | TGTGCCAGCAGCCAAGGGGACAGCAATGAAGCTTTCTTT | CASSQGDSNEAFF
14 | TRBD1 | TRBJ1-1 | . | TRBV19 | TGTGCCAGTAGTAAGGGACAGGGGTCCACTGAAGCTTTCTTT | CASSKGQGSTEAFF
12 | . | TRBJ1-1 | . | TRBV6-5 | TGTGCCAGCAGTCGGGGGAGTACTGAAGCTTTCTTT | CASSRGSTEAFF
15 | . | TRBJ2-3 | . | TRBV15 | TGTGCCACCAGCAGAGGCCTAGCGACTACAGATACGCAGTATTTT | CATSRGLATTDTQYF
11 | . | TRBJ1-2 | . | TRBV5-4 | TGTGCCAGCAGCTTGCTCGATGGCTACACCTTC | CASSLLDGYTF
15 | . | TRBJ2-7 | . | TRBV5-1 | TGCGCCAGCAGCCGAACTACAGGGTTCGCCTACGAGCAGTACTTC | CASSRTTGFAYEQYF
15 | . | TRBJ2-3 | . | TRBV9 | TGTGCCAGCAGCGTAGTATCGGGGGGCGCAGATACGCAGTATTTT | CASSVVSGGADTQYF
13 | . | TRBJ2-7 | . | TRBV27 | TGTGCCAGCAGTTTACCCGGGGCCTACGAGCAGTACTTC | CASSLPGAYEQYF
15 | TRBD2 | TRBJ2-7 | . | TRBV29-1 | TGCAGCGTTGAAGAGGGGGGGGGTAGTCCCTACGAGCAGTACTTC | CSVEEGGGSPYEQYF
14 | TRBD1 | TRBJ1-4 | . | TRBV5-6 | TGTGCCAGCAGCTTCCGGGACAGGGGTGAAAAACTGTTTTTT | CASSFRDRGEKLFF
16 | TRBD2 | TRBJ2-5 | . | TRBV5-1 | TGCGCCAGCAGCTTGGCCGGGGGACTAATCCAAGAGACCCAGTACTTC | CASSLAGGLIQETQYF
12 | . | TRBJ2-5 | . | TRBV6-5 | TGTGCCAGCAGGCCCGGAGGGGAGACCCAGTACTTC | CASRPGGETQYF
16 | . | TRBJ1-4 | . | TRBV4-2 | TGTGCCAGCAGCCAAGTTTTCAGGGAGGGGAGTGAAAAACTGTTTTTT | CASSQVFREGSEKLFF
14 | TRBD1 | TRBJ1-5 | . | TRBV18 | TGTGCCAGCTCACAAGGGACAGTTGATCAGCCCCAGCATTTT | CASSQGTVDQPQHF
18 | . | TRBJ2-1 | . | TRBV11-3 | TGTGCCAGCAGCTTAGATCAGGGTGGAACAGGCCCATACAATGAGCAGTTCTTC | CASSLDQGGTGPYNEQFF
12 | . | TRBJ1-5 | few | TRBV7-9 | TGTGCCAGCAGCTTTCTACGTCAGCCCCAGCATTTT | CASSFLRQPQHF
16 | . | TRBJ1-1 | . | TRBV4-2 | TGTGCCAGCAGCCAAGTGATGGGGGGGAGGAACACTGAAGCTTTCTTT | CASSQVMGGRNTEAFF
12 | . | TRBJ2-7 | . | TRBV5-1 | TGCGCCAGCAGCTCCCACTTCTACGAGCAGTACTTC | CASSSHFYEQYF
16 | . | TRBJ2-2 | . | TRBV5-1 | TGCGCCAGCAGCCCCTCAATCGGGGAGAACACCGGGGAGCTGTTTTTT | CASSPSIGENTGELFF
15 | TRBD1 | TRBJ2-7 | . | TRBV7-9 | TGTGCCAGCAGCTTCAGGACAGGGGGATTCTCCGAGCAGTACTTC | CASSFRTGGFSEQYF
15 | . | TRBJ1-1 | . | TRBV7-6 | TGTGCCAGCAGTAGGTCCAACGTCCCGGGGACTGAAGCTTTCTTT | CASSRSNVPGTEAFF
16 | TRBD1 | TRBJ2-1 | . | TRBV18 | TGTGCCAGCTCACCAACCTCCGGGACAGGGGGAGTAGAGCAGTTCTTC | CASSPTSGTGGVEQFF
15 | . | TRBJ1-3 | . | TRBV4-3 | TGCGCCAGCAGCCAAGATCCAGGGGTAGCAAACACCATATATTTT | CASSQDPGVANTIYF
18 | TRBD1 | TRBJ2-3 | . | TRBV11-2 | TGTGCCAGCAGCTTAGGAAGCGGACAGGCTCTTCGCACAGATACGCAGTATTTT | CASSLGSGQALRTDTQYF
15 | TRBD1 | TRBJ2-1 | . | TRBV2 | TGTGCCAGCAGTGCAACCGGGACAGCAAACAATGAGCAGTTCTTC | CASSATGTANNEQFF
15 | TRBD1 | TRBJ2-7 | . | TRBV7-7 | TGTGCCAGCAGCTTAGGGGCAGGGGGCGACTACGAGCAGTACTTC | CASSLGAGGDYEQYF
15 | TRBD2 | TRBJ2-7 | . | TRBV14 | TGTGCCAGCAGCCAAGCGCGGACTAGCGTCTACGAGCAGTACTTC | CASSQARTSVYEQYF
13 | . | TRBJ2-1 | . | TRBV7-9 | TGTGCCAGCAGCCCCACCTGGGCAGGTGAGCAGTTCTTC | CASSPTWAGEQFF
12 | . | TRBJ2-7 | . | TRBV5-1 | TGCGCCAGCAGCTTGGTTATTTACGAGCAGTACTTC | CASSLVIYEQYF
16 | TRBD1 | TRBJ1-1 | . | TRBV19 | TGTGCCAGTAGTATGGGTCGACAGGGGTTGATAACTGAAGCTTTCTTT | CASSMGRQGLITEAFF
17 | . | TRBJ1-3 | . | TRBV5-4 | TGTGCCAGCAGCGACTGGTCTGACAGCACATCTGGAAACACCATATATTTT | CASSDWSDSTSGNTIYF